This T cell receptor (beta chain) is from a study of blood T cell repertoires in COVID-19 (dated by TCRdb to the early 2020s). Regarding the research as a whole: Samples covering the acute and convalescent phases of COVID-19 were provided by collaborators in the United States, Italy and Spain. Where HLA class I and class II types were available, the types were taken from metadata supplied by the sample provider, not from assay-based typing. The samples were drawn from the first 160 participants of the ongoing ImmuneRACE study and from 1,254 subjects provided by 6 global collaborators. The prospective study material was composed of cDNA or gDNA derived from T cells, B-cell-depleted T cells, or PBMCs. Sample metadata almost always included a de-identified subject ID, COVID-19 status, age in years and sex. Subjects who had been exposed to COVID-19, were actively infected with it, or had recovered from it provided the deeply sampled blood TCRbeta repertoires that made up the dataset. The repertoires were released in a freely available public database meant as a resource for research on the immune response to SARS-CoV-2.

TCRbeta CDR3 regions were amplified from genomic DNA using the immunoSEQ Assay, a bias-controlled multiplex PCR. On the study's bioinformatics: The number of nucleated cells in each sample was estimated from the amplification of reference gene primers within the assay. Sequence reads were collapsed and filtered to measure the absolute abundance of every unique TCRbeta CDR3 rearrangement. For each sample, productive Simpson clonality was calculated as the square root of Simpson's diversity index across productive rearrangements. TCRdb limited this immuneACCESS table to in-frame rearrangements with V and J called. A share of clones is missing; checked studies link under half to unresolved V genes, and the rest is unexplained. The V and J calls and the clone size are those of that table, but D and trimming were determined from the DNA. Here the sample has 260,000 or so clones; approximately 85% occur a single time. The ten most abundant clones make up about 8.6% of the sample.

In regard to this clone: Its antigen is still unknown. No base quality information exists; no much larger clone differs at one position.

V loses 5 bases at its end and J loses 6 bases; junction bases beyond the gene matches: 9. The CDR3 runs 15 residues from the cysteine to the phenylalanine. The CDR3 DNA has 45 bases and is translated from base 1. CDR1 and CDR2, looked up from the germline V gene, are SGHTA and FQGNSA. Paper-wide results and their limitations: The quantity of clinical and demographic metadata differed by source and by participant and was supplied without curation.

Whole blood was collected in K2EDTA tubes by collaborating institutions according to the institutions' own protocols. For TCRbeta analysis, collaborator samples were shipped as frozen whole blood, as isolated PBMCs, or as DNA extracted from either sample type. Recombination linked TRBV7-2 to TRBJ1-2; TRBD1 lines up with 10 middle nucleotides. Sequencing used peripheral blood. The TCR comes from a young man with active or convalescent COVID-19. The CDR3 protein is CASSLPWDRGNGYTF. The nucleotides are TGTGCCAGCAGCCTGCCGTGGGACAGGGGTAATGGCTACACCTTC. Outside the CDR3, residues come from the reference TRBV7-2 and TRBJ1-2 proteins, so the full variable domain is: GAGVSQSPSNKVTEKGKDVELRCDPISGHTALYWYRQSLGQGLEFLIYFQGNSAPDKSGLPSDRFSAERTGGSVSTLTIQRTQQEDSAVYLCASSLPWDRGNGYTFGSGTRLTVV.